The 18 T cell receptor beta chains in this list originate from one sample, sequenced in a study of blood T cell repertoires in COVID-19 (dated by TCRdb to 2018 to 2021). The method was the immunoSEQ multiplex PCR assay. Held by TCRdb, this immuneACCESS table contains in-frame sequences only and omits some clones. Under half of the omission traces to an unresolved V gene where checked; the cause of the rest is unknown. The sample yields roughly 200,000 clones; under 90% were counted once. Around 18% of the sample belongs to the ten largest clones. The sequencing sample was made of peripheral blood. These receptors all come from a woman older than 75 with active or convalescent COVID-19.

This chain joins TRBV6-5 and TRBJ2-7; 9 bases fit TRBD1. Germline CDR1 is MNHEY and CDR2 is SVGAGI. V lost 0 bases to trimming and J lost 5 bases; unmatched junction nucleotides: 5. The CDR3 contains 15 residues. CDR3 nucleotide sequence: TGTGCCAGCAGTTACTCGGGGACAGGGTCCGACGAGCAGTACTTC. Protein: CASSYSGTGSDEQYF.

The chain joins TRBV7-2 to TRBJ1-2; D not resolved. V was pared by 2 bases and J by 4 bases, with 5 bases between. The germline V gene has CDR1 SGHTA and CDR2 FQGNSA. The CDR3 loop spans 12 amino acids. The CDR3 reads CASSLPGYGYTF. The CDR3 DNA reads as TGTGCCAGCAGCTTACCGGGCTATGGCTACACCTTC.

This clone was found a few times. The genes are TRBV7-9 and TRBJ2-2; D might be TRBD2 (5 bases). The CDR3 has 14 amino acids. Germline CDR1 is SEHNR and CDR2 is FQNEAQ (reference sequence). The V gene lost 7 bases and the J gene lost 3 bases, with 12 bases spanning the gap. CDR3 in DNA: TGTGCCAGCACCTTTGGACTGGACACCGGGGAGCTGTTTTTT. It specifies CASTFGLDTGELFF.

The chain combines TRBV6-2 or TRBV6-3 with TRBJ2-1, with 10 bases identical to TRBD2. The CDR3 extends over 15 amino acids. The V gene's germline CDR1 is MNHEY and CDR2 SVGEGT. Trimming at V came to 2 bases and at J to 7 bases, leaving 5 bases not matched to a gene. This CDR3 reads CASSYRASGSNEQFF. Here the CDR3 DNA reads TGTGCCAGCAGTTACCGGGCTAGCGGGAGTAATGAGCAGTTCTTC.

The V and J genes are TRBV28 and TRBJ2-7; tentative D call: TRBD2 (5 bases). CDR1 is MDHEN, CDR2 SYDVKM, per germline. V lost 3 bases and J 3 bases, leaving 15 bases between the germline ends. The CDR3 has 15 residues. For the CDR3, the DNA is TGTGCCAGCAGTTTTCAAGGAGGTGGTGGCTACGAGCAGTACTTC. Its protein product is CASSFQGGGGYEQYF.

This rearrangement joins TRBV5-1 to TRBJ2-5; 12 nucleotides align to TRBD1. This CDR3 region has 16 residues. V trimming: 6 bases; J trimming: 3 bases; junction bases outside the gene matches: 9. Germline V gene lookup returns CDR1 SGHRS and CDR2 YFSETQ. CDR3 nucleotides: TGCGCCAGCATCATGGGACAGGGGGCGCCGAAAGAGACCCAGTACTTC. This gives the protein CASIMGQGAPKETQYF.

CDR3 protein: CASSGWGEAEAFF. The CDR3 nucleotides are TGTGCCAGCAGTGGTTGGGGGGAGGCTGAAGCTTTCTTT. The rearrangement uses TRBV25-1 and TRBJ1-1, with D perhaps matching TRBD1 (5 bases). This CDR3 has 13 residues. Per the germline V gene, CDR1 is MGHDK and CDR2 is SYGVNS. Trimming left V 4 bases short and J 6 bases short, with 12 bases between.

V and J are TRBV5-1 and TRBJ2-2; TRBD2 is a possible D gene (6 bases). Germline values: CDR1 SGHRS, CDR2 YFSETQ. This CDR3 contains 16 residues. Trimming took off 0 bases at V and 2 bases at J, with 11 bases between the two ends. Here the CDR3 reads CASSLDPGANTGELFF. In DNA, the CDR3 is TGCGCCAGCAGCTTGGATCCGGGAGCCAACACCGGGGAGCTGTTTTTT.

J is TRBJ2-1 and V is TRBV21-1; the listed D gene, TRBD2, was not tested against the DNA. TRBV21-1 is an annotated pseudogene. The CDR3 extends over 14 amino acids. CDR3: CVPSGLGSYNEQFF. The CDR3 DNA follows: TGTGTCCCCAGCGGACTAGGCTCCTACAATGAGCAGTTCTTC.

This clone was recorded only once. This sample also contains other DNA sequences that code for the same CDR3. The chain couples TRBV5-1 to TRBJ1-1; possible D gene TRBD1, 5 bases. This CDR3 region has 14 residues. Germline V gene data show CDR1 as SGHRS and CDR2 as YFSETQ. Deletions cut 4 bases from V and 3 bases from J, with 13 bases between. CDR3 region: CASSLVGGDTEAFF. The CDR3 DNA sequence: TGCGCCAGCAGCCTCGTCGGAGGGGACACTGAAGCTTTCTTT.

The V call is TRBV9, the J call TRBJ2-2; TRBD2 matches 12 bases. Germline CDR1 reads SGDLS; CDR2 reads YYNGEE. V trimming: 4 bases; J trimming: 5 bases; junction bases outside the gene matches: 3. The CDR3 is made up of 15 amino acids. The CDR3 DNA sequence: TGTGCCAGCAGCCCCGGGACTAGCGGGACCGGGGAGCTGTTTTTT. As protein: CASSPGTSGTGELFF. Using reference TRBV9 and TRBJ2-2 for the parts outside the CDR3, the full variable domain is DSGVTQTPKHLITATGQRVTLRCSPRSGDLSVYWYQQSLDQGLQFLIQYYNGEERAKGNILERFSAQQFPDLHSELNLSSLELGDSALYFCASSPGTSGTGELFFGEGSRLTVL.

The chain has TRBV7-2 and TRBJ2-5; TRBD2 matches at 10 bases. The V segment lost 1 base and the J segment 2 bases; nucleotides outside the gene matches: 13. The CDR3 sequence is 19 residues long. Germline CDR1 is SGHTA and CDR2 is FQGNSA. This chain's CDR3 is CASSLVLASGGGAQETQYF. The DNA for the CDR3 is TGTGCCAGCAGCTTAGTTCTTGCTAGCGGGGGTGGAGCTCAAGAGACCCAGTACTTC.

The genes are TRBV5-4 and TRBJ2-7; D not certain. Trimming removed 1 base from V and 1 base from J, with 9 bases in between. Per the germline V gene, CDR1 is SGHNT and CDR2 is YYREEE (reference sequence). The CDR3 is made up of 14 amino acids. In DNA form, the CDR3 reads TGTGCCAGCAGCTTGTACGGTGAATCCTACGAGCAGTACTTC. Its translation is CASSLYGESYEQYF.

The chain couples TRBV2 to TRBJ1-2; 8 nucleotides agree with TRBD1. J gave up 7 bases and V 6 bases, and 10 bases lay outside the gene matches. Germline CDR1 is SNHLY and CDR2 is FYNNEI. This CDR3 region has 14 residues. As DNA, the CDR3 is TGTGCCAGCAGCCTAGTTCAGGGGGCTGGTGGCTACACCTTC. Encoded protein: CASSLVQGAGGYTF.

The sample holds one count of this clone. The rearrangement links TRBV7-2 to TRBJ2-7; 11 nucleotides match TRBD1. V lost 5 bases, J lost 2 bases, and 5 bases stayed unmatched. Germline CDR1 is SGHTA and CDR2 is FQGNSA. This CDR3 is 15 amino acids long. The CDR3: CASSPWTGGTYEQYF. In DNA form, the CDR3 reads TGTGCCAGCAGCCCTTGGACAGGGGGCACCTACGAGCAGTACTTC.

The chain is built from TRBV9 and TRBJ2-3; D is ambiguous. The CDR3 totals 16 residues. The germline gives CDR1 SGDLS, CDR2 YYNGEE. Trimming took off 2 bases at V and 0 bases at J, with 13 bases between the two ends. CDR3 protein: CASSVGGVASTDTQYF. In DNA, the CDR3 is TGTGCCAGCAGCGTCGGTGGCGTAGCTAGCACAGATACGCAGTATTTT.

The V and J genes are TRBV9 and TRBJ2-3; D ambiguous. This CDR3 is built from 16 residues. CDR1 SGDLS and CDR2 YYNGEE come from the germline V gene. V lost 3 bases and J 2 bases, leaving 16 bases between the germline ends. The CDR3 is CASSAGANSFTDTQYF. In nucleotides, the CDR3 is TGTGCCAGCAGCGCAGGCGCGAACAGTTTCACAGATACGCAGTATTTT.

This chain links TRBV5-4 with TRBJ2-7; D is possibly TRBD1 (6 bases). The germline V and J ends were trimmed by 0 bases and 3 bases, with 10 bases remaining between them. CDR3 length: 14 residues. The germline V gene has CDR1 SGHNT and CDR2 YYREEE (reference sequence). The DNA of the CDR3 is TGTGCCAGCAGCTTGGCAGGGGCCTACTACGAGCAGTACTTC. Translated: CASSLAGAYYEQYF.